Listed here is a single TCR beta chain. Its antigen is as yet unknown. These data originate in a study of identical twins. TCRdb used MiXCR to reprocess the 5' RACE reads, holding one entry per CDR3 protein. The repertoire holds 450,000 to 650,000 distinct CDR3 sequences, with around 15% as singletons. Study-wide points: Beta out-of-frame sequences displayed a weaker excess of sharing between twins. Findings came from cross-sectional statistics, without long-term follow-up of donors. Alpha sequences that were out-of-frame and twin-shared showed an excess of low generation probability.

These data are also associated with another study on yellow fever vaccine responses in identical twins. According to that study: Reportedly, the response of twins' T cells to the vaccine seemed partly convergent, partly personalized.

This sequence was found in a woman aged 18-35 years in good health. The sequenced sample consisted of CD4+ T cells sorted from blood.

This CDR3 reads CSARSISGGAYEQYV. The CDR3 DNA reads TGCAGTGCTAGAAGTATTAGCGGGGGGGCCTACGAGCAGTACGTC. The genes are TRBV20-1 and TRBJ2-7; 11 bases line up with TRBD2. This CDR3 has 15 residues. Germline V gives CDR1 DFQATT, CDR2 SNEGSKA (reference sequence). Trimming removed 2 bases from V and 2 bases from J; junction bases left unmatched: 5.